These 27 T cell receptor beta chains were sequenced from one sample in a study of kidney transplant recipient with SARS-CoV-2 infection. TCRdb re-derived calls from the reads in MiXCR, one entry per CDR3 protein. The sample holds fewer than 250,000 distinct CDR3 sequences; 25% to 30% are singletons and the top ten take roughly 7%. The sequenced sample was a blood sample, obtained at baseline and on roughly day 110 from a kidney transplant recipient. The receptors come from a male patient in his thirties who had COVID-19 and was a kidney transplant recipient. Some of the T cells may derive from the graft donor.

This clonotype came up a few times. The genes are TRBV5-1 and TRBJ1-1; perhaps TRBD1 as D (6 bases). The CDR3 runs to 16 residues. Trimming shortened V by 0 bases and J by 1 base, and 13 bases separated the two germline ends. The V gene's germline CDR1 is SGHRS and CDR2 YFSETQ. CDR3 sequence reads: CASSLAVGGENTEAFF. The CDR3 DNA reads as TGCGCCAGCAGCTTGGCCGTAGGGGGTGAGAACACTGAAGCTTTCTTT.

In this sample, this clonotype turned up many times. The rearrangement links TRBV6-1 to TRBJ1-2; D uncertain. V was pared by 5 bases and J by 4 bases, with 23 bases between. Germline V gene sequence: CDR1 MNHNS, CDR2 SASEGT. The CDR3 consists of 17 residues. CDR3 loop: CASSHAVSMRKTYGYTF. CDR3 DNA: TGTGCCAGCAGTCATGCTGTCTCTATGCGAAAGACCTATGGCTACACCTTC.

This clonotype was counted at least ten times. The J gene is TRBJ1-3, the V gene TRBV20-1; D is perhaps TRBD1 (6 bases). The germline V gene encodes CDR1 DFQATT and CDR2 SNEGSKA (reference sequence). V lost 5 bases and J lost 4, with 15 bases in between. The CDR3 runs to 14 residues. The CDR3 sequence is CSAGGGGFGNTIYF. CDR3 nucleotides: TGCAGTGCTGGAGGGGGGGGCTTCGGAAACACCATATATTTT.

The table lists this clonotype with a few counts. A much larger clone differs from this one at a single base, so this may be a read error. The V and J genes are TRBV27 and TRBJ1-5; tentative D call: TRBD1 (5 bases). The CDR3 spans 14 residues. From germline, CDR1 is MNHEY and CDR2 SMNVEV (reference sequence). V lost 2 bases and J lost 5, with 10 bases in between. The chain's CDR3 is CASSLKGAHQPQHF. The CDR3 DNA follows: TGTGCCAGCAGTTTAAAAGGGGCTCATCAGCCCCAGCATTTT.

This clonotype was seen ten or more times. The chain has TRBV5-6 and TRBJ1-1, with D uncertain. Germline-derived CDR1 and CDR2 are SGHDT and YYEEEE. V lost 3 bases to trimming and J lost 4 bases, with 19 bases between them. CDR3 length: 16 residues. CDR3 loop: CASSYGAGPAATEAFF. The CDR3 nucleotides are TGTGCCAGCAGCTACGGTGCAGGACCGGCGGCCACTGAAGCTTTCTTT.

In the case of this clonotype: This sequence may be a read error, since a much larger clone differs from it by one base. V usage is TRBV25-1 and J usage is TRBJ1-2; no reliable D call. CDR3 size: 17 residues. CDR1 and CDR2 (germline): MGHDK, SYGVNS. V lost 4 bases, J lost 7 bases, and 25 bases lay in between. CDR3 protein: CASSVPSELGKTCGYTF. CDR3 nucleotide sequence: TGTGCCAGCAGTGTGCCATCAGAACTGGGAAAGACCTGTGGCTACACCTTC.

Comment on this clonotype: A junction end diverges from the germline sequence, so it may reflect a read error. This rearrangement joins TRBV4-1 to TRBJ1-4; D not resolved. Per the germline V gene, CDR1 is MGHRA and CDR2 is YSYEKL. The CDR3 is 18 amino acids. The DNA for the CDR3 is TGCGCCAGCTGCCAAGTGGGAGGGTACAACCCCCTCGATGAAAAACTGTTTTTT. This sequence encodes CASCQVGGYNPLDEKLFF.

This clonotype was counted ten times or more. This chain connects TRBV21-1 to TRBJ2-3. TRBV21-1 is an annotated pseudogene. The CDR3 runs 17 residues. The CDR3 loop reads CASSVIIATVMQDTQYF. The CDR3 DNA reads TGTGCCAGCAGTGTCATAATAGCTACAGTCATGCAAGATACGCAGTATTTT.

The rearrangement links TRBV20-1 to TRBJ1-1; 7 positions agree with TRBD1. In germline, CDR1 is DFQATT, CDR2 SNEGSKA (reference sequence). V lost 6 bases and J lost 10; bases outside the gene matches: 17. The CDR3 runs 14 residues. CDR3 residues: CSASQAETGAGAFF. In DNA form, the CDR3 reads TGCAGTGCCAGTCAAGCCGAAACAGGGGCAGGAGCTTTCTTT.

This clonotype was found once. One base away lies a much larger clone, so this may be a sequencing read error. This CDR3 is CSVVGTPTGNAIYF. The DNA for the CDR3 is TGCAGCGTTGTTGGGACACCAACTGGAAACGCCATATATTTT. J is TRBJ1-3 and V is TRBV29-1, with D perhaps TRBD1 (6 bases). This CDR3 is 14 amino acids long. Germline loops: CDR1 SQVTM, CDR2 ANQGSEA. Supplemented by reference TRBV29-1 and TRBJ1-3, the full variable domain reads SAVISQKPSRDICQRGTSLTIQCQVDSQVTMMFWYRQQPGQSLTLIATANQGSEATYESGFVIDKFPISRPNLTFSTLTVSNMSPEDSSIYLCSVVGTPTGNAIYFGEGSWLTVV.

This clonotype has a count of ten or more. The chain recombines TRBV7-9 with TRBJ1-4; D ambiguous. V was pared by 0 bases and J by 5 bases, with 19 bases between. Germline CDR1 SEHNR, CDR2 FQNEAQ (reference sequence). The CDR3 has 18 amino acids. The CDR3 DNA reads TGTGCCAGCAGCTTAGCTAGCAGACACAGCGAGCCAAATGAAAAACTGTTTTTT. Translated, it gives CASSLASRHSEPNEKLFF. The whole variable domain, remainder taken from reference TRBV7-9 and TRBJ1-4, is DTGVSQNPRHKITKRGQNVTFRCDPISEHNRLYWYRQTLGQGPEFLTYFQNEAQLEKSRLLSDRFSAERPKGSFSTLEIQRTEQGDSAMYLCASSLASRHSEPNEKLFFGSGTQLSVL.

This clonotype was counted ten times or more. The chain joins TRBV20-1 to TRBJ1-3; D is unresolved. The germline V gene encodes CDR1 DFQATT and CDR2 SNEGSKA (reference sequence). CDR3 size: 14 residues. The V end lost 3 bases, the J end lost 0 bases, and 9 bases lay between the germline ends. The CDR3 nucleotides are TGCAGTGCTAGGGAGAAATCCTCTGGAAACACCATATATTTT. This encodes CSAREKSSGNTIYF.

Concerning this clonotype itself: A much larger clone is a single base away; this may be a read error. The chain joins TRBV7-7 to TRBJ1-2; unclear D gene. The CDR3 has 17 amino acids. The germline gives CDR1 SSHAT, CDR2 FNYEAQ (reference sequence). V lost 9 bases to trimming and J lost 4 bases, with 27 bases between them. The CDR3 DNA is TGTGCCAGAAGCACACTTACTAAGTGCCGAAAGACCTATGGCTACACCTTC. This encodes CARSTLTKCRKTYGYTF. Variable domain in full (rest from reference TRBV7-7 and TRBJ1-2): GAGVSQSPRYKVTKRGQDVTLRCDPISSHATLYWYQQALGQGPEFLTYFNYEAQPDKSGLPSDRFSAERPEGSISTLTIQRTEQRDSAMYRCARSTLTKCRKTYGYTFGSGTRLTVV.

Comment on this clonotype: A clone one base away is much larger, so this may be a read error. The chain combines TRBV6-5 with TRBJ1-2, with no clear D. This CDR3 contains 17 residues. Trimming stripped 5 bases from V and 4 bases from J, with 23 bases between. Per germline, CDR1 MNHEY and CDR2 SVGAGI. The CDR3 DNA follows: TGTGCCAGCAGTCCCGCAAAGGAATGTGGAAAGACCTATGGCTACACCTTC. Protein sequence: CASSPAKECGKTYGYTF.

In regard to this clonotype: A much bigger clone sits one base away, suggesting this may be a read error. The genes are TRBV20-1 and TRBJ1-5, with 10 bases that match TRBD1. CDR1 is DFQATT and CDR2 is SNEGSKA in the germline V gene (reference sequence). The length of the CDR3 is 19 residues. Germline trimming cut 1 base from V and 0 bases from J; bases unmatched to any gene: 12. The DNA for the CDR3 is TGCAGTGCTAGAGCCGCGACAGGGGGCGCCGATTATAGCAATCAGCCCCAGCATTTT. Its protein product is CSARAATGGADYSNQPQHF.

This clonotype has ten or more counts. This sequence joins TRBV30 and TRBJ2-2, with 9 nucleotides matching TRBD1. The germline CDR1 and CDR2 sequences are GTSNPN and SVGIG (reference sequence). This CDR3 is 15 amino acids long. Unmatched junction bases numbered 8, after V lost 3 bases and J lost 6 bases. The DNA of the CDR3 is TGTGCCTGGAGCCGGACAGGGGTCAGGGCCGGGGAGCTGTTTTTT. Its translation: CAWSRTGVRAGELFF.

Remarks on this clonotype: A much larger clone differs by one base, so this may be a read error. In DNA, the CDR3 is TGTGCCAGCATCAGGACAGGGGATATCGGCTGCGAGCAGTACTTC. It translates to CASIRTGDIGCEQYF. This chain uses TRBV2 with TRBJ2-7, with 9 bases matching TRBD1. Germline assignment: CDR1 SNHLY and CDR2 FYNNEI. This CDR3 has 15 amino acids. With 7 bases clipped from V and 6 bases from J, the junction kept 13 bases outside the gene matches.

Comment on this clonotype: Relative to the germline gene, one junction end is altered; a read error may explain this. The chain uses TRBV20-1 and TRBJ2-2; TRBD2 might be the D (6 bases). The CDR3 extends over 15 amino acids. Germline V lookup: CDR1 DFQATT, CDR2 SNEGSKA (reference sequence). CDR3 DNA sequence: TGCAGTTCCCTAGACCCACAGTCGAACACCGGGGGGCTGTTTTTT. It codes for CSSLDPQSNTGGLFF.

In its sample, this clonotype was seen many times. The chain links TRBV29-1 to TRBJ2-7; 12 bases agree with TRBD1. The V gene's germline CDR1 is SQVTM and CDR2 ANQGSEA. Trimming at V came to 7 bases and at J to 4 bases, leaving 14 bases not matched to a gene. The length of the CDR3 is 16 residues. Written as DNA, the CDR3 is TGCAGCGGGATGGGAATATCGGGACAGGGGGCATACGAGCAGTACTTC. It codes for CSGMGISGQGAYEQYF.

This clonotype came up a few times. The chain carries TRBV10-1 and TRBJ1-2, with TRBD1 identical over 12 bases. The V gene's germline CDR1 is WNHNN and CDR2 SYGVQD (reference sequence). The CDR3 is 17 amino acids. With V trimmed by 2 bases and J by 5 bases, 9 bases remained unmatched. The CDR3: CASSESGGQGAEYGYTF. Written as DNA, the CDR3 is TGCGCCAGCAGTGAGAGTGGGGGACAGGGGGCAGAGTATGGCTACACCTTC.

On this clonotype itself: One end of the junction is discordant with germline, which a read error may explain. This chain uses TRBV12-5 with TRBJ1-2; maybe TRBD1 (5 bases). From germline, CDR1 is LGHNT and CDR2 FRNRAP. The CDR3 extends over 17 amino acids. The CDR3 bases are TGTGCTAGTGGTACGAATCATTCGCAGGGAAAGACCTATGGCTACGCCTTC. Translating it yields CASGTNHSQGKTYGYAF.

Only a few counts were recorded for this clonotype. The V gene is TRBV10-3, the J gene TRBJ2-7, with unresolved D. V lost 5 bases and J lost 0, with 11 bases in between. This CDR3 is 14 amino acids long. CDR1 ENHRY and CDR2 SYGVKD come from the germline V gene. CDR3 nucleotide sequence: TGTGCCATCAGTCCGTTTCGAGGCTCCTACGAGCAGTACTTC. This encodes CAISPFRGSYEQYF.

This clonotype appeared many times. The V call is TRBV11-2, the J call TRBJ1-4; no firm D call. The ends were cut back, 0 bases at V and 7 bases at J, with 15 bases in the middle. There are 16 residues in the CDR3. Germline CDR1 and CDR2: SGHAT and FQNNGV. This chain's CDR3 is CASSLERAPEGEKLFF. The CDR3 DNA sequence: TGTGCCAGCAGCTTAGAGAGAGCGCCGGAGGGTGAAAAACTGTTTTTT.

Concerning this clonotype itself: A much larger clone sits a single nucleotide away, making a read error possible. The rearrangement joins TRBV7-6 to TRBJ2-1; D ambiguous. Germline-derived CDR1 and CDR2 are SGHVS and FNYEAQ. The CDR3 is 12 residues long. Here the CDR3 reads CAGSLGLNEQFF. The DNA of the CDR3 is TGTGCCGGCAGCTTAGGTCTCAATGAGCAGTTCTTC.

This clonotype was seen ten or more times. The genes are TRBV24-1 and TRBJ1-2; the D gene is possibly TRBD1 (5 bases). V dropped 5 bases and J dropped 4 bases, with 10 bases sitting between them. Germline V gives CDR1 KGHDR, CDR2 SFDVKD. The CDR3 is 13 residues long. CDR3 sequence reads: CATSGYQGYGYTF. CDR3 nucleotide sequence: TGTGCCACCAGTGGCTATCAGGGCTATGGCTACACCTTC.

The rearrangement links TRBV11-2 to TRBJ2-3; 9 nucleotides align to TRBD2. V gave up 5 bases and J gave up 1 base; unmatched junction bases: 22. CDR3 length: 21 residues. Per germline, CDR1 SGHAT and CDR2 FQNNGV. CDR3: CASSPRGVAGGPGGGTDTQYF. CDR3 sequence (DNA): TGTGCCAGCAGCCCTCGGGGAGTGGCGGGAGGGCCAGGGGGGGGCACAGATACGCAGTATTTT.

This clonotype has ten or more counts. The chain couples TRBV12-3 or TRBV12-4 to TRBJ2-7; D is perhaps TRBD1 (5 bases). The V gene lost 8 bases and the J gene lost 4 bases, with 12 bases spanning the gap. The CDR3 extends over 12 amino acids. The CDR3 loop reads CASGARAYEQYF. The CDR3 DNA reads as TGTGCCAGCGGGGCCAGGGCGTACGAGCAGTACTTC.